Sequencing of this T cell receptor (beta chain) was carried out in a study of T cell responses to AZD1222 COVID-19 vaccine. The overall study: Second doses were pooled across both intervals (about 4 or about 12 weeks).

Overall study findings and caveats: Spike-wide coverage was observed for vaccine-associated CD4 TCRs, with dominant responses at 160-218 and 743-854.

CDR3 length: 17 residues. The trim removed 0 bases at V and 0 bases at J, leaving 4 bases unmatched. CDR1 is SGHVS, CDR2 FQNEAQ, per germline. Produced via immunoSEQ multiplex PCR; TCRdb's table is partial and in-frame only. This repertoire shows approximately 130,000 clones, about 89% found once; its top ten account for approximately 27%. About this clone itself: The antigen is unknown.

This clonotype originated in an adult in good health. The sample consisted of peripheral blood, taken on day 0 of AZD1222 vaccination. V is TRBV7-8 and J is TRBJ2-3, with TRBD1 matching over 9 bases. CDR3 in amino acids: CASSLAGTGTSTDTQYF. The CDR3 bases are TGTGCCAGCAGCTTAGCCGGGACAGGGACTAGCACAGATACGCAGTATTTT.